Listed below are T cell receptor beta chains from one sample, sequenced in a study of T cell responses to AZD1222 COVID-19 vaccine. TCRdb keeps only in-frame clones here, not all; method: immunoSEQ multiplex PCR. The data show about 150,000 clones, about 90% seen once. The specimen was peripheral blood, collected 28 days after the second AZD1222 dose. These receptors were collected from an adult who received the AZD1222 COVID-19 vaccine. Each CDR3 is given without its conserved first and last residue. D genes are given only for firm matches.

CDR3aa: ASSDGTSGTDTQY; v_gene: TRBV6-4; d_gene: TRBD2
CDR3aa: ASRARGAGYGYT; v_gene: TRBV2; d_gene: .
CDR3aa: ASSFLEGGYT; v_gene: TRBV12-3/TRBV12-4; d_gene: .
CDR3aa: ASSPQTGVVYTEAF; v_gene: TRBV4-1; d_gene: TRBD1
CDR3aa: ASSQGTGNTIY; v_gene: TRBV12-3/TRBV12-4; d_gene: .
CDR3aa: AISELKQGLTSTDTQY; v_gene: TRBV10-3; d_gene: TRBD1
CDR3aa: ASSSRTVPMNTEAF; v_gene: TRBV7-8; d_gene: .
CDR3aa: AWSGQGGT; v_gene: TRBV30; d_gene: TRBD1
CDR3aa: ASSSDRFRVETQY; v_gene: TRBV7-2; d_gene: .
CDR3aa: ASSHRDQPQH; v_gene: TRBV7-6; d_gene: .
CDR3aa: ASSLGQGNEQY; v_gene: TRBV7-7; d_gene: TRBD1
CDR3aa: ASSPGTTPHTQY; v_gene: TRBV5-4; d_gene: TRBD2
CDR3aa: ASSPSPGGSIDEQF; v_gene: TRBV7-3; d_gene: .
CDR3aa: ASTDGRADGYT; v_gene: TRBV2; d_gene: .
CDR3aa: ASSLSAKGAQIEGYT; v_gene: TRBV5-1; d_gene: TRBD1
CDR3aa: ASSKGGSGRAEDTQY; v_gene: TRBV21-1; d_gene: .
CDR3aa: ATSDFRDTQY; v_gene: TRBV24-1; d_gene: .
CDR3aa: ASSLRRGTDT; v_gene: TRBV12-3/TRBV12-4; d_gene: .
CDR3aa: ASGHSGRSDADTQY; v_gene: TRBV12-5; d_gene: TRBD2
CDR3aa: SAGTHEKLF; v_gene: TRBV20-1; d_gene: .
CDR3aa: AWDRAGTEAF; v_gene: TRBV30; d_gene: TRBD1
CDR3aa: SVEDSLFGTDTQY; v_gene: TRBV29-1; d_gene: .
CDR3aa: ALRGAEAF; v_gene: TRBV12-3/TRBV12-4; d_gene: .
CDR3aa: ASSSPGRSTKNIQY; v_gene: TRBV7-9; d_gene: .
CDR3aa: ASSSSPMTSVY; v_gene: TRBV11-2; d_gene: .
CDR3aa: ASSLERGGPPNYGYT; v_gene: TRBV7-6; d_gene: .
CDR3aa: ASKAEQGASGELF; v_gene: TRBV6-4; d_gene: TRBD1
CDR3aa: ASSLGLTGGVDTQY; v_gene: TRBV27; d_gene: .
CDR3aa: ASSQEPGLRTEAF; v_gene: TRBV14; d_gene: .
CDR3aa: ASTGEHTGELF; v_gene: TRBV7-2; d_gene: .
CDR3aa: ASSPSPPQQGLRGYT; v_gene: TRBV18; d_gene: .
CDR3aa: ASSLGLGGTGELF; v_gene: TRBV5-4; d_gene: .
CDR3aa: ASSQEGQGAGEKLF; v_gene: TRBV3-1/TRBV3-2; d_gene: TRBD1
CDR3aa: ASAGQGRRAAF; v_gene: TRBV19; d_gene: TRBD1
CDR3aa: ASSPVRGAPDTQY; v_gene: TRBV7-9; d_gene: .
CDR3aa: AWSERGRTGELF; v_gene: TRBV30; d_gene: .
CDR3aa: ASSAVGGQGVNGYT; v_gene: TRBV9; d_gene: TRBD1
CDR3aa: ASSTVPVNSGNTIY; v_gene: TRBV18; d_gene: .
CDR3aa: ASSSGQDNSPLH; v_gene: TRBV18; d_gene: TRBD1
CDR3aa: SVSQGVGEAF; v_gene: TRBV29-1; d_gene: .
CDR3aa: ASSHQVTEAF; v_gene: TRBV11-3; d_gene: .
CDR3aa: ASSRSGSTDTQY; v_gene: TRBV6-5; d_gene: .
CDR3aa: ASRPQGAGTEAF; v_gene: TRBV6-5; d_gene: TRBD1
CDR3aa: ASSGGQGASNYGYT; v_gene: TRBV5-6; d_gene: TRBD1
CDR3aa: ASSQDLNEQF; v_gene: TRBV4-2; d_gene: .
CDR3aa: ASRPLVGSLYEQY; v_gene: TRBV5-1; d_gene: .
CDR3aa: ASSEGRKETQY; v_gene: TRBV2; d_gene: .
CDR3aa: ASSRMDEKLF; v_gene: TRBV6-5; d_gene: .
CDR3aa: ASSQDPAGASIATNEKLF; v_gene: TRBV3-1/TRBV3-2; d_gene: .
CDR3aa: ASSHRDRSFYYGYT; v_gene: TRBV3-1/TRBV3-2; d_gene: TRBD1
CDR3aa: ASSNRDSSRASPLH; v_gene: TRBV21-1; d_gene: .
CDR3aa: ASRTSGRGTDTQY; v_gene: TRBV7-2; d_gene: TRBD2